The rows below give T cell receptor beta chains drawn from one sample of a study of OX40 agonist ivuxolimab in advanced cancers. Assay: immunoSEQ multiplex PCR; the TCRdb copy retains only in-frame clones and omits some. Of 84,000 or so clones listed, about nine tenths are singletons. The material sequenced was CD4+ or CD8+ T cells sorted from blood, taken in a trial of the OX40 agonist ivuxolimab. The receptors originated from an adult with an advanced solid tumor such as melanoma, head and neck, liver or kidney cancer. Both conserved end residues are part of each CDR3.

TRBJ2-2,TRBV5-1,CASSLGQGTHTGELFF
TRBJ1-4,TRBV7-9,CASSLRDGNEKLFF
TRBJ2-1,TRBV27,CASSSDGSLAGGLHNEQFF
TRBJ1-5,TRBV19,CASSIVEVNQPQHF
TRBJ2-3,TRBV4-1,CASSQEVPSGGVRQYF
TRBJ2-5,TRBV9,CASSVWGAETQYF
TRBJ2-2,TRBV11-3,CACQYPDVGVGELFF
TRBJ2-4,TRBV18,CASSPNRGGPAKNIQYF
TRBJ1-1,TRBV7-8,CASSTRGRQGFMNTEAFF
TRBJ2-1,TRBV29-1,CSVEAGTSGSSEQFF
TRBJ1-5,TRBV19,CASSISVRDQPQHF
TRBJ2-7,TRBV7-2,CASSPDIYEQYF
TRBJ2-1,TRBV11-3,CASSLRTGGYNEQFF
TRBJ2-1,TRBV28,CASRGPHGYEQFF
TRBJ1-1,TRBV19,CASSTFLKTGRAEAFF
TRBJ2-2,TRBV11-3,CASSLTSAAAGELFF
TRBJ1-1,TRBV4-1,CASSYRTGEVSEAFF
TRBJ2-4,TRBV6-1,CASSVERVDNIQYF
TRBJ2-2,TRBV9,CASSVAQRPGELFF
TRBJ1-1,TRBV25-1,CASVGTPNTEAFF
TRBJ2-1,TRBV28,CASAGAAYTGTSGSNEQFF
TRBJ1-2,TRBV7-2,CASSPRDRNGYTF
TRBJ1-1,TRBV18,CASSRDRQNTEAFF
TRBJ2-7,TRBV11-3,CASSLTSWVDEQYF
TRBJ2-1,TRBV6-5,CASSYVGVGSYNEQFF
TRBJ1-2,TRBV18,CASRRQGAPENYGYTF
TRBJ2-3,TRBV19,CASSIRLARSTDTQYF
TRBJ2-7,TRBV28,CASSLRAYEQYF
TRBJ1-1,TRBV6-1,CASSEIQGTYTEAFF
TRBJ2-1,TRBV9,CASSVASGEFEQFF
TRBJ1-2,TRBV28,CASVGGGTAPYGYTF
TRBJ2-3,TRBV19,CASSLHTDTQYF
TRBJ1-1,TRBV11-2,CASSPTGGYTEAFF
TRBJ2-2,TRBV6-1,CASRSTRGDKKELFF
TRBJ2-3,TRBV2,CASSWTSGFTDTQYF
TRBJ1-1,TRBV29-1,CSASDANTEAFF
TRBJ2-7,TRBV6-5,CASSYSAWQTYEQYF
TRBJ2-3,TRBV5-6,CASSFSWGASTDTQYF
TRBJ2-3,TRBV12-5,CASGLVLSEGQYF
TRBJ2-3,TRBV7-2,CASSTRLAGSTDTQYF
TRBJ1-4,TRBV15,CATSRGRETNEKLFF
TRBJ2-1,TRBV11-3,CASSLVAGSDEQFF
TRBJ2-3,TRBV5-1,CASSLGGAPTDTQYF
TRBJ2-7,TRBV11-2,CASSRTSGGYEQYF
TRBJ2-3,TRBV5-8,CASSLQLVGGFTQYF
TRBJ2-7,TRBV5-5,CASSPNLDPYEQYF
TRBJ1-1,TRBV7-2,CASSLGGRNTEAFF
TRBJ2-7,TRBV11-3,CASSLAGTGGEQYF
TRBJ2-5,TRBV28,CASNPLRGIQETQYF
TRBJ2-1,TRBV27,CASSKRLAGGPGYNEQFF
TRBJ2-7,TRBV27,CASSLSGDRTYEQYF
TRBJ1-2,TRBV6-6,CASSYKDGYTF